This T cell receptor (beta chain) was captured by sequencing in a study of T cells expressing NK-cell markers. Study-wide background: Beta-chain profiling covered CD3+CD56+NKG2C+, CD3+CD56+NKG2C- and CD3+CD56-NKG2C+ sorted subsets. Whole-study findings and limits: In a group of about 6 donors, dominant NKG2C+ clonotypes represented about 1.0-8% of CD8+ T cells. Expanded clones of NKG2C+ T cells had an unclear HCMV specificity.

TCRdb re-called the 5' RACE reads and gives one entry per CDR3 protein, without DNA. The sample data list 400,000 to 500,000 distinct CDR3 sequences. Per the germline V gene, CDR1 is MNHNS and CDR2 is SASEGT. The CDR3 is made up of 13 amino acids. Worth noting for this clonotype: Its antigen is still unknown.

The chain combines TRBV6-1 with TRBJ2-2. The sequenced material came from blood T cells: a sorted CD56 or NKG2C T cell subset, CD4+ or CD8+ T cells, or bulk PBMC T cells (not recorded which). This TCR was recovered from a woman aged 18-70 years in good health. The CDR3 protein is CASTAPNTGELFF.